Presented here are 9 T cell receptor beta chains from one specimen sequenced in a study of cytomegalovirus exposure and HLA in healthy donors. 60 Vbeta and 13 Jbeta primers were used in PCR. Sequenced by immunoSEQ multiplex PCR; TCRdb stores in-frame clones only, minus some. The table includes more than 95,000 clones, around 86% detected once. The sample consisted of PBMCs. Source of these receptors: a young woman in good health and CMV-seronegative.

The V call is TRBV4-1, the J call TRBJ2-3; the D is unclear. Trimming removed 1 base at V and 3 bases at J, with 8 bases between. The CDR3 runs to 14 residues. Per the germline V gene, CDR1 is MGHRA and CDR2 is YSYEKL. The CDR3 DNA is TGCGCCAGCAGCCAAGGTGCCGGGACAGATACGCAGTATTTT. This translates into CASSQGAGTDTQYF.

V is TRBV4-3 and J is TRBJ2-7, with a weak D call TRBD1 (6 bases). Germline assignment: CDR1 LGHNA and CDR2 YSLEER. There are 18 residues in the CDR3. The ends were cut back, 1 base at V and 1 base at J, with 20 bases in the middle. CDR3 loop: CASSQGNEAVQGSYEQYF. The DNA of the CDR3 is TGCGCCAGCAGCCAAGGTAACGAGGCGGTGCAGGGGTCCTACGAGCAGTACTTC.

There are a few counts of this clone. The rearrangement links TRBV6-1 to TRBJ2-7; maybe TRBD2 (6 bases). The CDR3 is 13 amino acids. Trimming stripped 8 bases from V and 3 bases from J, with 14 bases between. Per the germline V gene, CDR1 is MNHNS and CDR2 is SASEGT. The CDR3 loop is CASDPGEFYEQYF. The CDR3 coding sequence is TGTGCCAGCGATCCGGGGGAGTTCTACGAGCAGTACTTC.

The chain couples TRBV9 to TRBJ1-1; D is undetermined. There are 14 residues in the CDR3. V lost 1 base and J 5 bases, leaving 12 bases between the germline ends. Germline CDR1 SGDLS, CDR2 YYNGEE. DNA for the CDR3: TGTGCCAGCAGCGTAAGCAGGTTTGGGACTGAAGCTTTCTTT. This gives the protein CASSVSRFGTEAFF.

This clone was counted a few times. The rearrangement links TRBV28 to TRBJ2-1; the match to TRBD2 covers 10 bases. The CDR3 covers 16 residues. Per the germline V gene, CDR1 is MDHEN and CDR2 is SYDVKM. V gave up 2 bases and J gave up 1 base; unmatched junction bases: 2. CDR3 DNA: TGTGCCAGCAGTTTAGAGGGACTAGCGTCCTACAATGAGCAGTTCTTC. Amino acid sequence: CASSLEGLASYNEQFF. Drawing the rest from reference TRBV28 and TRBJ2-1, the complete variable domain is DVKVTQSSRYLVKRTGEKVFLECVQDMDHENMFWYRQDPGLGLRLIYFSYDVKMKEKGDIPEGYSVSREKKERFSLILESASTNQTSMYLCASSLEGLASYNEQFFGPGTRLTVL.

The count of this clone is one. The CDR3 nucleotides are TGTGCCAGTAGTATAGCAGGCTACCCCGGGGAGCTGTTTTTT. Translation gives CASSIAGYPGELFF. The rearrangement joins TRBV19 to TRBJ2-2, with D unclear. From germline, CDR1 is LNHDA and CDR2 SQIVND (reference sequence). V was clipped by 1 base and J by 6 bases, with 9 bases between them. This CDR3 spans 14 amino acids.

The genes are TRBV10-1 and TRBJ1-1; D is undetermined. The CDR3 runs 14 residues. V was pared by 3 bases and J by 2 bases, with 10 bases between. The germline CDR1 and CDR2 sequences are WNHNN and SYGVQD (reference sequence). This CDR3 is CASSDFVSNTEAFF. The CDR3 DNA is TGCGCCAGCAGTGATTTTGTGAGTAACACTGAAGCTTTCTTT.

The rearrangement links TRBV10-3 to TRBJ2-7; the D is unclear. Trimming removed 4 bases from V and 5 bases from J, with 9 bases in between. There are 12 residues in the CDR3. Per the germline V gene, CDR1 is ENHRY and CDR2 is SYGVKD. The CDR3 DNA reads TGTGCCATCAGTGTAAATGTCCACGAGCAGTACTTC. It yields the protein CAISVNVHEQYF.

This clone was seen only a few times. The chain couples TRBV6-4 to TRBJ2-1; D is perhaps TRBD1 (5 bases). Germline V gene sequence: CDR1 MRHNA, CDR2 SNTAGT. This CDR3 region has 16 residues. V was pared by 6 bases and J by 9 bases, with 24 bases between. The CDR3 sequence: CASRDRTSQLWGEQFF. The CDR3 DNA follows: TGTGCCAGCAGAGATCGGACATCCCAACTCTGGGGTGAGCAGTTCTTC.